Shown below are 20 T cell receptor beta chains from a single sample sequenced in a study of T cells after yellow fever vaccination. One entry per CDR3 protein, called by TCRdb with MiXCR from the 5' RACE reads. The top ten clones hold about 25% of a sample with a few hundred thousand distinct CDR3 sequences, roughly 3.5% of them seen once. Specimen: PBMCs, collected on the day of the yellow fever booster vaccination. All receptors derive from a man younger than 35 who received the YFV17D yellow fever vaccine.

This chain joins TRBV21-1 and TRBJ2-7; the table gives TRBD1 as D, unverified against the DNA. TRBV21-1 constitutes a pseudogene. The CDR3 extends over 12 amino acids. The CDR3 DNA sequence: TGTGCCAGGCCCGGACAGTGGTACGAGCAGTACGTC. This gives the protein CARPGQWYEQYV.

This clonotype was seen ten or more times. This sequence joins TRBV5-5 and TRBJ2-1; D call uncertain. Trimming stripped 5 bases from V and 8 bases from J, with 17 bases between. This CDR3 has 14 amino acids. In germline, CDR1 is SGHKS, CDR2 YYEKEE (reference sequence). This CDR3 is CASSPMVRVDEQFF. The DNA of the CDR3 is TGTGCCAGCAGTCCCATGGTCCGGGTGGATGAGCAGTTCTTC.

This clonotype occurred a few times. The J gene is TRBJ2-1, the V gene TRBV5-6, with no clear D. The CDR3 extends over 13 amino acids. Germline V gene sequence: CDR1 SGHDT, CDR2 YYEEEE. Trimming shortened V by 1 base and J by 5 bases, and 7 bases separated the two germline ends. CDR3 protein: CASSLSLDNEQFF. The CDR3 bases are TGTGCCAGCAGCTTGTCGCTTGACAATGAGCAGTTCTTC.

This clonotype appeared many times. The rearrangement uses TRBV4-3 and TRBJ2-1; a possible D gene is TRBD1 (6 bases). The length of the CDR3 is 16 residues. Germline V gives CDR1 LGHNA, CDR2 YSLEER. The V end lost 1 base, the J end lost 1 base, and 11 bases lay between the germline ends. The CDR3 here is CASSQVQGRSYNEQFF. The CDR3 DNA is TGCGCCAGCAGCCAAGTACAGGGTAGGTCCTACAATGAGCAGTTCTTC.

This clonotype was counted a few times. The chain recombines TRBV20-1 with TRBJ1-4; TRBD1 aligns across 7 bases. Germline CDR1 and CDR2: DFQATT and SNEGSKA (reference sequence). With V trimmed by 2 bases and J by 7 bases, 13 bases remained unmatched. The CDR3 covers 16 residues. Here the CDR3 DNA reads TGCAGTGCTAGACACCCCTATACAGGGGACGCTGAAAAACTGTTTTTT. Protein: CSARHPYTGDAEKLFF.

This clonotype came up many times. V usage is TRBV11-2 and J usage is TRBJ2-7; possible D gene TRBD2, 6 bases. The CDR3 covers 14 residues. Germline loops: CDR1 SGHAT, CDR2 FQNNGV. Trimming removed 5 bases from V and 4 bases from J, with 15 bases in between. The CDR3 DNA reads TGTGCCAGCAGCGAAAGGTCGGGGGAGTACGAGCAGTACGTC. Its translation: CASSERSGEYEQYV.

The genes are TRBV20-1 and TRBJ2-1, with 8 bases identical to TRBD1. Per the germline V gene, CDR1 is DFQATT and CDR2 is SNEGSKA (reference sequence). The CDR3 contains 12 residues. Trimming at V came to 4 bases and at J to 9 bases, leaving 5 bases not matched to a gene. The CDR3 spells CSATDREVEQFF. The CDR3 DNA reads as TGCAGTGCTACGGACAGGGAGGTTGAGCAGTTCTTC.

The chain recombines TRBV10-2 with TRBJ1-1, with D possibly matching TRBD1 (5 bases). Germline V gene lookup returns CDR1 WSHSY and CDR2 SAAADI. This CDR3 comprises 13 residues. V was cut by 2 bases and J by 4 bases, with 8 bases left in between. In nucleotides, the CDR3 is TGCGCCAGCAGTGAGAGTGACAGCACTGAAGCTTTCTTT. Protein: CASSESDSTEAFF.

This clonotype came up many times. The rearrangement joins TRBV29-1 to TRBJ1-1; tentatively, D is TRBD1 (5 bases). CDR1 is SQVTM, CDR2 ANQGSEA, per germline. Between the trimmed V and J ends, which lost 6 bases and 0 bases, there was a span of 11 bases. This CDR3 comprises 13 residues. CDR3 sequence reads: CSVLRDLNTEAFF. CDR3 nucleotide sequence: TGCAGCGTACTCAGGGACCTGAACACTGAAGCTTTCTTT.

This clonotype appeared a few times. This chain links TRBV5-1 with TRBJ2-5, with D possibly being TRBD2 (5 bases). V gave up 1 base and J gave up 0 bases, with 10 bases separating them. Germline values: CDR1 SGHRS, CDR2 YFSETQ. The CDR3 has 15 amino acids. CDR3 residues: CASSLRGWYQETQYF. Here the CDR3 DNA reads TGCGCCAGCAGCTTGCGGGGATGGTACCAAGAGACCCAGTACTTC.

This clonotype turned up a few times. The CDR3 sequence is CSVTRTGGYTF. CDR3 nucleotides: TGCAGTGTTACGAGGACAGGGGGCTACACCTTC. The chain uses TRBV20-1 and TRBJ1-2, with 8 bases aligning to TRBD1. J lost 8 bases, V lost 7 bases, and 6 bases had no gene match. Germline V gives CDR1 DFQATT, CDR2 SNEGSKA (reference sequence). This CDR3 is built from 11 residues.

This clonotype was detected many times. This chain joins TRBV6-1 and TRBJ1-6; 7 bases are shared with TRBD1. CDR1 is MNHNS, CDR2 SASEGT, per germline. The CDR3 length is 17 residues. V shed 0 bases and J 2 bases; nucleotides not matched to a gene: 4. CDR3 sequence (DNA): TGTGCCAGCAGTGAAGCTGCGGGACAGACCTATAATTCACCCCTCCACTTT. This sequence encodes CASSEAAGQTYNSPLHF.

The genes are TRBV7-2 and TRBJ1-1, with unresolved D. This CDR3 spans 14 amino acids. V lost 1 base, J lost 2 bases, and 8 bases lay in between. Germline loops: CDR1 SGHTA, CDR2 FQGNSA. The CDR3 bases are TGTGCCAGCAGCTTAGTGTCCGGTAACACTGAAGCTTTCTTT. Its translation: CASSLVSGNTEAFF.

This clonotype was recorded many times. The chain joins TRBV20-1 to TRBJ1-5, with a possible D match to TRBD1 (5 bases). The CDR3 runs 13 residues. Trimming pared 5 bases from V and 7 bases from J, leaving 15 bases between. Germline CDR1 DFQATT, CDR2 SNEGSKA (reference sequence). CDR3 residues: CSAGGGIGQPQHF. CDR3 coding DNA: TGCAGTGCTGGGGGGGGAATCGGCCAGCCCCAGCATTTT.

This clonotype occurred many times. This chain links TRBV4-3 with TRBJ1-1; the match to TRBD1 covers 8 bases. J was trimmed by 5 bases and V by 2 bases; bases with no gene match: 7. The CDR3 length is 15 residues. CDR1 LGHNA and CDR2 YSLEER come from the germline V gene. The CDR3 protein is CASSQLGQGGTEAFF. CDR3 bases: TGCGCCAGCAGCCAACTTGGACAGGGAGGGACTGAAGCTTTCTTT.

V and J are TRBV12-3 or TRBV12-4 and TRBJ2-1; maybe TRBD2 (6 bases). The ends were cut back, 6 bases at V and 8 bases at J, with 14 bases in the middle. The CDR3 is 13 residues long. The CDR3 loop reads CASSLTSTDEQFF. CDR3 nucleotides: TGTGCCAGCAGCCTCACTAGCACGGATGAGCAGTTCTTC.

This clonotype was counted between two and nine times. The chain links TRBV7-2 to TRBJ2-3; 10 bases are shared with TRBD1. V lost 5 bases and J lost 3; bases outside the gene matches: 8. The CDR3 is 16 amino acids. Germline V lookup: CDR1 SGHTA, CDR2 FQGNSA. The CDR3 protein is CASSPRLDRGTDTQYF. Here the CDR3 DNA reads TGTGCCAGCAGCCCACGTTTGGACAGGGGGACAGATACGCAGTATTTT.

V is TRBV29-1 and J is TRBJ1-5; D is uncertain. The V end lost 6 bases, the J end lost 4 bases, and 10 bases lay between the germline ends. The CDR3 is 12 amino acids. From germline, CDR1 is SQVTM and CDR2 ANQGSEA. CDR3 residues: CSVSDGNQPQHF. DNA for the CDR3: TGCAGCGTAAGTGACGGGAATCAGCCCCAGCATTTT.

This clonotype was seen repeatedly, ten times or more. The rearrangement uses TRBV7-6 and TRBJ2-5; no clear D gene. V was cut by 5 bases and J by 4 bases, with 17 bases left in between. Germline values: CDR1 SGHVS, CDR2 FNYEAQ. The length of the CDR3 is 15 residues. The CDR3 coding sequence is TGTGCCAGCAGCAACCCCCCTGTTGGGTCAGAGACCCAGTACTTC. This codes for CASSNPPVGSETQYF. The whole variable domain, remainder taken from reference TRBV7-6 and TRBJ2-5, is GAGVSQSPRYKVTKRGQDVALRCDPISGHVSLYWYRQALGQGPEFLTYFNYEAQQDKSGLPNDRFSAERPEGSISTLTIQRTEQRDSAMYRCASSNPPVGSETQYFGPGTRLLVL.

This clonotype was seen just once. This sequence joins TRBV28 and TRBJ2-3; 8 nucleotides align to TRBD2. In germline, CDR1 is MDHEN, CDR2 SYDVKM. V shed 6 bases and J 2 bases; nucleotides not matched to a gene: 7. The CDR3 runs to 15 residues. The CDR3 sequence: CASRLTSGVTDTQYF. In DNA, the CDR3 is TGTGCCAGCAGACTCACTAGCGGTGTCACAGATACGCAGTATTTT.